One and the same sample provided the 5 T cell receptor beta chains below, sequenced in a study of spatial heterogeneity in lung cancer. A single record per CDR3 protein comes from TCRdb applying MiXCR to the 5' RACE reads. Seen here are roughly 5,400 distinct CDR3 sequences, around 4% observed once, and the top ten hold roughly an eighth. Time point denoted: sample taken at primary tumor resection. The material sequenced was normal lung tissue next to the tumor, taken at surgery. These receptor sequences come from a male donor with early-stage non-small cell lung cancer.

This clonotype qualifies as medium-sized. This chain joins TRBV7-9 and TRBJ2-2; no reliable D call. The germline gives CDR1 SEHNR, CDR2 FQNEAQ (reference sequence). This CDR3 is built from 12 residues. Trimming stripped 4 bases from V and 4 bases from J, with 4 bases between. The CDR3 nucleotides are TGTGCCAGCAGCTACACCACCGGGGAGCTGTTTTTT. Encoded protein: CASSYTTGELFF.

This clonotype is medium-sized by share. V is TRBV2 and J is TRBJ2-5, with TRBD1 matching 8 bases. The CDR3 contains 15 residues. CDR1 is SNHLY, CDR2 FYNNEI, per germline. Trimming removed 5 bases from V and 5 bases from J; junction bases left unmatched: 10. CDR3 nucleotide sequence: TGTGCCAGCAGTACGGGACAGGCGAAGCGGGAGACCCAGTACTTC. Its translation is CASSTGQAKRETQYF.

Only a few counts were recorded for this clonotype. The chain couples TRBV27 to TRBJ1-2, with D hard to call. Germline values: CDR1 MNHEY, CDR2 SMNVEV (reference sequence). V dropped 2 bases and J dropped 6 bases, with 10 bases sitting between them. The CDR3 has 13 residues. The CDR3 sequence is CASSLAGIDGYTF. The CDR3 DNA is TGTGCCAGCAGTTTAGCGGGGATAGATGGCTACACCTTC.

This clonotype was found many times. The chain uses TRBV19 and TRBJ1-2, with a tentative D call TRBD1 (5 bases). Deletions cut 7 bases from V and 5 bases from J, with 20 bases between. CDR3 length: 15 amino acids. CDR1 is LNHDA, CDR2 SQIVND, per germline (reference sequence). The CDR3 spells CASTYGYPGRYGYTF. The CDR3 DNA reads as TGTGCCAGTACCTACGGGTACCCGGGACGGTATGGCTACACCTTC.

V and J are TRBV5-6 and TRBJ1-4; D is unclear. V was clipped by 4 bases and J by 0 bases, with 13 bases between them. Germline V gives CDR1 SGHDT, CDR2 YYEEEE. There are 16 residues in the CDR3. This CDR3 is CASSLWGAPTNEKLFF. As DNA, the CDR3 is TGTGCCAGCAGCCTTTGGGGAGCTCCAACTAATGAAAAACTGTTTTTT.